This T cell receptor (beta chain) was sequenced in a study of memory CD4+ T cells and cytomegalovirus serostatus. About the study: Donors were healthy Belgian adults, about ten CMV seropositive and about 24 seronegative.

Of note for this clone: Its antigen is not known.

Study-level results: The CMV-associated TCR signature appears largely within the CD4+ memory repertoire.

This CDR3 contains 14 residues. The V gene lost 0 bases and the J gene lost 5 bases, with 11 bases spanning the gap. Germline CDR1 reads MGHRA; CDR2 reads YSYEKL. The sort gate was single viable CD3+CD4+CD8-CD45RO+ cells for memory CD4+ T cells. The table came from immunoSEQ multiplex PCR; TCRdb's copy has only in-frame clones and leaves some out. The sample consists of 50,000 or so clones, about 74% of them appearing once. This sequence originates from an adult in good health and CMV-seropositive. The rearrangement joins TRBV4-1 to TRBJ2-7; D might be TRBD1 or TRBD2, each matching 6 bases. Material for sequencing was memory CD4+ T cells from blood. DNA for the CDR3: TGCGCCAGCAGCCAAGAAAGGGGGGCGGACGAGCAGTACTTC. It specifies CASSQERGADEQYF.